These 3 T cell receptor beta chains were sequenced from one sample in a study of blood T cell repertoires in COVID-19. The repertoire was sequenced with immunoSEQ multiplex PCR; TCRdb's copy has only in-frame clones and lacks some. The sample contains a few hundred thousand clones, approximately 90% of which appear only once. Material: PBMCs or T cells enriched from blood (not recorded which). These receptor sequences come from a woman between 50 and 59 years old who had recovered from COVID-19.

This clone was recorded once. The rearrangement links TRBV9 to TRBJ1-6, with D uncertain. The CDR3 has 14 residues. Trimming pared 4 bases from V and 7 bases from J, leaving 12 bases between. From germline, CDR1 is SGDLS and CDR2 YYNGEE. This CDR3 is CASSPNERNSPLHF. CDR3 nucleotides: TGTGCCAGCAGCCCGAACGAGAGGAATTCACCCCTCCACTTT.

J is TRBJ2-7 and V is TRBV29-1; the D gene is possibly TRBD2 (5 bases). Trimming pared 7 bases from V and 7 bases from J, leaving 17 bases between. The CDR3 runs 12 residues. Germline V CDR1 and CDR2: SQVTM, ANQGSEA. The CDR3 DNA sequence: TGCAGCGCCACACGGACTTCGGGGGAGCAGTACTTC. It encodes CSATRTSGEQYF.

The chain employs TRBV28 and TRBJ2-7; 11 nucleotides align to TRBD2. Per germline, CDR1 MDHEN and CDR2 SYDVKM. The junction had 8 bases not matched to a gene; V was cut back by 3 bases and J by 7 bases. The CDR3 totals 15 residues. This chain's CDR3 is CASSFGGLAVVEQYF. The CDR3 DNA reads as TGTGCCAGCAGTTTTGGGGGACTAGCGGTAGTGGAGCAGTACTTC.